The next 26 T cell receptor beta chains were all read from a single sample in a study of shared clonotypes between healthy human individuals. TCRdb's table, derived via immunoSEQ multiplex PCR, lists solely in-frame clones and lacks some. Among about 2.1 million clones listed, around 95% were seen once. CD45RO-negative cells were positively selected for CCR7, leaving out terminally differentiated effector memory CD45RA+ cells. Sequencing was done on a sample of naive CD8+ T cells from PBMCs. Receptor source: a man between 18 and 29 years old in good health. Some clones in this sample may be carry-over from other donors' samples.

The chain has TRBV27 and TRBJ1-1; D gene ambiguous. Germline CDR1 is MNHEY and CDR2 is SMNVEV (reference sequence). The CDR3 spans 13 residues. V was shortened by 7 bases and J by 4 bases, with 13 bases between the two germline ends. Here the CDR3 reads CASTPLLGTEAFF. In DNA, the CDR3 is TGTGCCAGCACTCCACTCCTGGGCACTGAAGCTTTCTTT.

DNA for the CDR3: TGCAGCGTTGAAGCGGAGTGGGGACTAGCGGGAGAGGGCTCCTCCTACGAGCAGTACTTC. Translation gives CSVEAEWGLAGEGSSYEQYF. This sequence joins TRBV29-1 and TRBJ2-7, with 14 bases lining up with TRBD2. V dropped 1 base and J dropped 0; count of bases not matched to a gene: 14. Per germline, CDR1 SQVTM and CDR2 ANQGSEA. There are 20 residues in the CDR3.

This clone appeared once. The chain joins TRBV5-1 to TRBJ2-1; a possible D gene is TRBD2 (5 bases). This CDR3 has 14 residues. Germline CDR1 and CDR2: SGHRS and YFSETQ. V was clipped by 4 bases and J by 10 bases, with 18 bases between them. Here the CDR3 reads CASSPRLAIWEQFF. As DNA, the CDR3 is TGCGCCAGCAGCCCGCGGCTAGCAATCTGGGAGCAGTTCTTC.

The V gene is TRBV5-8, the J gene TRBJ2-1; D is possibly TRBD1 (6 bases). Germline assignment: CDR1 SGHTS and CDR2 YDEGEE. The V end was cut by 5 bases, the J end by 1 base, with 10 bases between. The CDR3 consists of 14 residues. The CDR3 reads CASRYRDSYNEQFF. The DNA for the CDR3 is TGTGCCAGCAGGTACAGGGATTCCTACAATGAGCAGTTCTTC.

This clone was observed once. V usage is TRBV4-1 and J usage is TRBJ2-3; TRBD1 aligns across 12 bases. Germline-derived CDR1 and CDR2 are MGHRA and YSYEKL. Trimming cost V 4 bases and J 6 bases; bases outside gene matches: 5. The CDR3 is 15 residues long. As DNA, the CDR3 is TGCGCCAGCAGCCGCCGGGACAGGGGGCGGGATACGCAGTATTTT. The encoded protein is CASSRRDRGRDTQYF.

CDR3 bases: TGTGCCAGCAGTTTGCGGACTTACACCGGGGAGCTGTTTTTT. This codes for CASSLRTYTGELFF. This chain joins TRBV27 and TRBJ2-2, with TRBD2 as a possible D gene (5 bases). This CDR3 contains 14 residues. Germline V gene data show CDR1 as MNHEY and CDR2 as SMNVEV (reference sequence). Trimming took 3 bases from V and 3 from J, leaving 8 bases between them.

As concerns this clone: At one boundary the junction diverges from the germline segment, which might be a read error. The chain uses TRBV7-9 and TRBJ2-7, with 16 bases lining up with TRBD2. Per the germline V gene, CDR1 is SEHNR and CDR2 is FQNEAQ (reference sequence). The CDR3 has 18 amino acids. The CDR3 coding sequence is TGTGCCAGCAGCTTCTCCGGGACTAGCGGGAGGGCCTCCCACGAGCAGTACTTC. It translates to CASSFSGTSGRASHEQYF.

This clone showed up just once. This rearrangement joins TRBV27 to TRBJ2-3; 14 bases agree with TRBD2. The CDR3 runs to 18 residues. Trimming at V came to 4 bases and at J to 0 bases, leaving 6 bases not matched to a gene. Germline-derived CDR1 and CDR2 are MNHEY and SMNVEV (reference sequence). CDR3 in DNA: TGTGCCAGCAGTTCACGGACTAGCGGGAGGTATAGCACAGATACGCAGTATTTT. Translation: CASSSRTSGRYSTDTQYF.

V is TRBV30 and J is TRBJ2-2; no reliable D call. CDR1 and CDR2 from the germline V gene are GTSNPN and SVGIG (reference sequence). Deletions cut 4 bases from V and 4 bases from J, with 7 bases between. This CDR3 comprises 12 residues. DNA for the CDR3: TGTGCCTGGACAGTTATCACCGGGGAGCTGTTTTTT. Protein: CAWTVITGELFF.

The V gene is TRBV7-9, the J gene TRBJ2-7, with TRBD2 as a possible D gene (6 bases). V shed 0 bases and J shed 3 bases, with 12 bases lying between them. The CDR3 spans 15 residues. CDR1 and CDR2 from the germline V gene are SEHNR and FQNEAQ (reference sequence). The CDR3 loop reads CASSLAAGSGYEQYF. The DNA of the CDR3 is TGTGCCAGCAGCTTAGCGGCGGGGAGCGGCTACGAGCAGTACTTC.

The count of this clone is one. CDR3 amino acids: CASSAPRDLAGGDSYNEQFF. In DNA, the CDR3 is TGTGCCAGCAGCGCCCCAAGAGACCTAGCGGGAGGGGACTCCTACAATGAGCAGTTCTTC. The V call is TRBV9, the J call TRBJ2-1; 12 nucleotides match TRBD2. CDR1 and CDR2 (germline): SGDLS, YYNGEE. V was clipped by 3 bases and J by 0 bases; unmatched bases: 13. This CDR3 region has 20 residues.

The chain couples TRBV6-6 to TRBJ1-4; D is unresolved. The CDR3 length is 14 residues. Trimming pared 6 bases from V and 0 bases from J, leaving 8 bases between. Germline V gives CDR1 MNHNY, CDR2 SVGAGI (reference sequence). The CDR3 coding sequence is TGTGCCAGCAGGCCACGGGCAACTAATGAAAAACTGTTTTTT. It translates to CASRPRATNEKLFF.

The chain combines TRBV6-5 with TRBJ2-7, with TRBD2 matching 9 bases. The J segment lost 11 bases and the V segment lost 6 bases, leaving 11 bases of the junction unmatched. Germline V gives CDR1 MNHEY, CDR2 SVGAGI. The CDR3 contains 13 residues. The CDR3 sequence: CASSPGVSGRKYF. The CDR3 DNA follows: TGTGCCAGCAGCCCCGGGGTTAGCGGGAGAAAGTACTTC.

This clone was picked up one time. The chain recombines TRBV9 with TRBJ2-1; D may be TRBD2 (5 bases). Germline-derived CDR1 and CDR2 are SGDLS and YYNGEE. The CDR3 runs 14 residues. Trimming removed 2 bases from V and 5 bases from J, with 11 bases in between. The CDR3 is CASSVADLHNEQFF. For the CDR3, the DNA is TGTGCCAGCAGCGTTGCGGACTTACACAATGAGCAGTTCTTC.

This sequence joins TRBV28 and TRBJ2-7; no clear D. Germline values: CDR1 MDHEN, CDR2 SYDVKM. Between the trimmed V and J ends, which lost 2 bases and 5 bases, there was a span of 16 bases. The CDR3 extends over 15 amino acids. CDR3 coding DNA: TGTGCCAGCAGTTTAACGTCTTCCCGGGTCGACGAGCAGTACTTC. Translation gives CASSLTSSRVDEQYF.

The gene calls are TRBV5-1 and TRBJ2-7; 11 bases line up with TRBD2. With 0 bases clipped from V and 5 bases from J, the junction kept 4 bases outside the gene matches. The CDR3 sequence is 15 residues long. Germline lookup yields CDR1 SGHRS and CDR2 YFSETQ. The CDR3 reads CASSLGLAGINEQYF. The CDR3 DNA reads TGCGCCAGCAGCTTGGGACTAGCGGGAATCAACGAGCAGTACTTC. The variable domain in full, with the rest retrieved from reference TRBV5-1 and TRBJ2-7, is KAGVTQTPRYLIKTRGQQVTLSCSPISGHRSVSWYQQTPGQGLQFLFEYFSETQRNKGNFPGRFSGRQFSNSRSEMNVSTLELGDSALYLCASSLGLAGINEQYFGPGTRLTVT.

DNA of the CDR3: TGTGCCAGCAGCTTAGACTCCGGCCGACGAGAGGGATATGGCTACACCTTC. Translated: CASSLDSGRREGYGYTF. J is TRBJ1-2 and V is TRBV7-8; D is unclear. The CDR3 is 17 residues long. The V gene lost 1 base and the J gene lost 5 bases, with 20 bases spanning the gap. Germline CDR1 is SGHVS and CDR2 is FQNEAQ.

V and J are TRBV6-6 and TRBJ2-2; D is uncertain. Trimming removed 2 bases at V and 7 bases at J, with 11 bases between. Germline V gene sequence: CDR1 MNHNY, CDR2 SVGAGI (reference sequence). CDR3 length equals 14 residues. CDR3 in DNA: TGTGCCAGCAGTTACGAACCTGCAGGCGGGGAGCTGTTTTTT. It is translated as CASSYEPAGGELFF.

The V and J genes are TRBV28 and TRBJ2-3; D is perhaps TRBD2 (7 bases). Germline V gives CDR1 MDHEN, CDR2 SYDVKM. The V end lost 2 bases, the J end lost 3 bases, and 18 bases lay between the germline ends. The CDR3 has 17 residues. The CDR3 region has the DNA TGTGCCAGCAGTTTAATGTCCCGGGGGGCGAGAACAGATACGCAGTATTTT. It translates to CASSLMSRGARTDTQYF.

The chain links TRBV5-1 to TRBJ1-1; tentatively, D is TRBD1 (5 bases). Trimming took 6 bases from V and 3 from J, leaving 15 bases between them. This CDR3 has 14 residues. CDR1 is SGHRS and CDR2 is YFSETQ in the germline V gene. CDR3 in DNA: TGCGCCAGCACCCCGGCGGGAGGGGACACTGAAGCTTTCTTT. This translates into CASTPAGGDTEAFF.

The DNA of the CDR3 is TGTGCCAGCAGTTTTTCCTCAGGACGTGCGGTATACGAGCAGTACTTC. The encoded protein is CASSFSSGRAVYEQYF. The chain has TRBV27 and TRBJ2-7; D is unclear. Germline V gene lookup returns CDR1 MNHEY and CDR2 SMNVEV (reference sequence). The germline V and J ends were trimmed by 3 bases and 4 bases, with 19 bases remaining between them. This CDR3 has 16 residues.

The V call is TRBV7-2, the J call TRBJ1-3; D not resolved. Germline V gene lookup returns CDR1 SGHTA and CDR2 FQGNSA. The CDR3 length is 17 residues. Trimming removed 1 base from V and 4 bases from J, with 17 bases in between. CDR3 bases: TGTGCCAGCAGCTTAGGTTGGCGGAACGGATACGGAAACACCATATATTTT. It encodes CASSLGWRNGYGNTIYF.

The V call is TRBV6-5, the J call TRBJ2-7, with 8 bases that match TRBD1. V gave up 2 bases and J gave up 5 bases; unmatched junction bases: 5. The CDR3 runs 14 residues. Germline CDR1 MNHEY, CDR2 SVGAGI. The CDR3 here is CASSYDRGFDEQYF. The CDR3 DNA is TGTGCCAGCAGTTACGACAGGGGCTTCGACGAGCAGTACTTC.

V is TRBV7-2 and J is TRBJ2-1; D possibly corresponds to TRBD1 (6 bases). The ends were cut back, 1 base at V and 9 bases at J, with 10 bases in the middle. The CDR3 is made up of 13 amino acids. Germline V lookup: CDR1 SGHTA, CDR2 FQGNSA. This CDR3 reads CASSLVGAVEQFF. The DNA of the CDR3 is TGTGCCAGCAGCTTAGTGGGGGCCGTTGAGCAGTTCTTC.

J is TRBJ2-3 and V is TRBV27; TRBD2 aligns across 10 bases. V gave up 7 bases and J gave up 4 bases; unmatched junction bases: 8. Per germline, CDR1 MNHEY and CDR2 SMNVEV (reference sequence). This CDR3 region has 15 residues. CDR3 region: CASTPRAGGPDTQYF. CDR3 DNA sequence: TGTGCCAGCACCCCTAGAGCGGGAGGGCCAGATACGCAGTATTTT.

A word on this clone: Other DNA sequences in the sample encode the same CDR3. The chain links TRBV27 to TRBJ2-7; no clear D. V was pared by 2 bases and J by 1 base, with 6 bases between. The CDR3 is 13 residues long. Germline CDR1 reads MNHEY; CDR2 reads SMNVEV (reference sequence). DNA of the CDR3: TGTGCCAGCAGTTTAGCGTTTTCCTACGAGCAGTACTTC. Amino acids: CASSLAFSYEQYF.